The clone carrying this T cell receptor beta chain was seen a few times. Its antigen is unidentified. Germline is not matched at one junction end, which may reflect a read error. Patients who underwent sequencing had shown CD8+CD57+ cell expansion by flow cytometry. Severe acquired aplastic anemia was the diagnosis recorded for all patients. CDR3 and TCR beta VDJ profiling relied on genomic DNA as the template. Each CDR3 protein is one row after TCRdb ran MiXCR on the reads. In the table there are approximately 190,000 distinct CDR3 sequences, around half of which are singletons. These data originate in a study of CD8+CD57+ T cells in acquired aplastic anemia. The study's findings and limits: Patients and controls turned out to have approximately 29 CD8+ CDR3 sequences in common. With respect to CD8+ Simpson's diversity, patients and controls did not differ significantly.

Germline CDR1 SGHTA, CDR2 FQGNSA. CDR3 length equals 16 residues. The sequenced sample consisted of sorted CD4+, CD8+, or CD8+CD57+ T cells (not recorded which) from PBMCs. The genes are TRBV7-2 and TRBJ2-7, with 9 bases identical to TRBD2. The receptor was isolated from a human donor with aplastic anemia. The CDR3 here is CASSLAGRAGVYEQYF. The CDR3, as DNA: TGTGCCAGCAGCCTAGCGGGGAGGGCAGGGGTGTACGAGCAGTACTTC.